A selection of T cell receptor beta chains follows, all from one sample in a study of regulatory T cells in long-lasting Graves disease. Each CDR3 protein is one row after TCRdb ran MiXCR on the multiplex PCR reads. The data show hundreds of thousands of distinct CDR3 sequences, approximately 29% seen once. This specimen was peripheral blood mononuclear cells (PBMCs), taken when the disease was refractory, from a patient treated with antithyroid drugs. The receptors were gathered from a female donor with Graves disease. CDR3s include the opening cysteine and the closing phenylalanine or tryptophan. The D gene is left open where the match is weak. Only part of the rows carry a size: once, few, many, or a class if the clone is expanded.

many NA TRBJ1-1 TRBV28 13 TGTGCCAGCAGTCCCCACGACTCACCCGAAGCTTTCTTT CASSPHDSPEAFF
few TRBD1 TRBJ1-1 TRBV7-9 16 TGTGCCAGCAGCCAAAACCGGGGACAGGGGGACACTGAAGCTTTCTTT CASSQNRGQGDTEAFF
NA TRBD1 TRBJ2-2 TRBV3-1 14 TGTGCCAGCAGGAAGAGACAGGGGGCCGGGGAGCTGTTTTTT CASRKRQGAGELFF
many TRBD1 TRBJ1-1 TRBV27 15 TGTGCCAGCAGTTTCGGTAGACAGGGTAACACTGAAGCTTTCTTT CASSFGRQGNTEAFF
NA NA TRBJ2-7 TRBV6-1 14 TGTGCCAGCAGTCCGGGACGGGGTACCTACGAGCAGTACTTC CASSPGRGTYEQYF
NA NA TRBJ2-7 TRBV5-1 13 TGCGCCAGCAGCTTGGGCTTCGATAACGAGCAGTACTTC CASSLGFDNEQYF
few NA TRBJ1-1 TRBV7-8 14 TGTGCCAGCAGCTTACAAGAGTTGAACACTGAAGCTTTCTTT CASSLQELNTEAFF
once NA TRBJ1-5 TRBV24-1 13 TGTGCCACCCAAGGATTATCCAATCAGCCCCAGCATTTT CATQGLSNQPQHF
many NA TRBJ2-7 TRBV20-1 15 TGCAGTGCTAGGGGGCTAGCCACCAGCTCCTACGAGCAGTACTTC CSARGLATSSYEQYF
few NA TRBJ1-2 TRBV3-1 15 TGTGCCAGCAGCCAAACACAGGACTACCTCTATGGCTACACCTTC CASSQTQDYLYGYTF
few TRBD1 TRBJ1-4 TRBV20-1 13 TGCAGTGCGCCGGGACAGGGGTTTGAAAAACTGTTTTTT CSAPGQGFEKLFF
NA TRBD1 TRBJ1-2 TRBV5-6 14 TGTGCCAGCAGCTTCAGGGGGCGGAGTGATGGCTACACCTTC CASSFRGRSDGYTF
NA NA TRBJ2-2 TRBV19 13 TGTGCCAGTAGTATAGCGTACACCGGGGAGCTGTTTTTT CASSIAYTGELFF
few NA TRBJ1-5 TRBV6-5 15 TGTGCCAGCAGTTACTCGGGCGGCAGACACACCCCCCAGCATTTT CASSYSGGRHTPQHF
few NA TRBJ1-4 TRBV29-1 14 TGCAGCGTTGAGGTCGCGGGTGCTGGGGAAAAACTGTTTTTT CSVEVAGAGEKLFF
few NA TRBJ1-1 TRBV11-1 13 TGTGCCAGCAGCTTACTCCCCGGCTATGAAGCTTTCTTT CASSLLPGYEAFF
NA NA TRBJ1-5 TRBV12-3/TRBV12-4 15 TGTGCCAGCAGTTTGACAGATCCTAGCAATCAGCCCCAGCATTTT CASSLTDPSNQPQHF
few TRBD1 TRBJ1-2 TRBV12-3/TRBV12-4 15 TGTGCCAGCCCTTTGGGGACAGGGAGAGGCTATGGCTACACCTTC CASPLGTGRGYGYTF
few NA TRBJ1-2 TRBV6-5 13 TGTGCCAGCAGTTACGTTTACGGGAGTGGCTACACCTTC CASSYVYGSGYTF
NA TRBD1 TRBJ1-5 TRBV12-3/TRBV12-4 16 TGTGCCAGCAGTCCCGGGAAGGGGGCCGGCAATCAGCCCCAGCATTTT CASSPGKGAGNQPQHF
few NA TRBJ1-1 TRBV19 13 TGTGCCACCAGAGGGGGGGCAAACACTGAAGCTTTCTTT CATRGGANTEAFF
many NA TRBJ1-1 TRBV6-1 14 TGTGCCAGCACCAAGGAGGGGTGGAACACTGAAGCTTTCTTT CASTKEGWNTEAFF
NA TRBD2 TRBJ2-2 TRBV30 17 TGTGCCTGGAGATCGAGGCTAGCGGGAGAGAACACCGGGGAGCTGTTTTTT CAWRSRLAGENTGELFF
NA TRBD1 TRBJ2-7 TRBV7-9 14 TGTGCCAGCAGCGGGGGACAGTTCTCCTACGAGCAGTACTTC CASSGGQFSYEQYF